This entry concerns a single T cell receptor (beta chain). Its specificity is not known. TCRdb's copy holds only in-frame clones and misses some; the assay was immunoSEQ multiplex PCR. The table lists approximately 140,000 clones, more than 85% of them singletons, with around 5.9% in the top ten. This sample is part of a study of T cell responses to AZD1222 COVID-19 vaccine. Study-wide results and caveats: Spike-specific TCRs gained breadth and depth after people received two AZD1222 doses. At baseline, just five to seven AZD1222 recipients tested seropositive.

Per the germline V gene, CDR1 is SGHNT and CDR2 is YENEEA. The length of the CDR3 is 15 residues. The ends were cut back, 5 bases at V and 1 base at J, with 15 bases in the middle. The material sequenced was peripheral blood, taken on day 0 of AZD1222 vaccination. This chain joins TRBV11-3 and TRBJ2-7, with a weak D call TRBD1 (6 bases). The receptor comes from an adult in good health. The CDR3 nucleotides read TGTGCCAGCAGCCATGACAGGTCCCCTTCCTACGAGCAGTACTTC. Its translation: CASSHDRSPSYEQYF.